This entry lists 16 T cell receptor beta chains sequenced from one sample in a study of T cells in narcolepsy. Clones were sequenced by immunoSEQ multiplex PCR, and TCRdb holds only the in-frame ones, with some missing. The table has some 30,000 clones, roughly 78% seen once. Sequencing input: CD45RA- memory CD4+ T cells from PBMCs. The receptor source for this set is a human donor with narcolepsy.

The rearrangement joins TRBV9 to TRBJ2-5; no reliable D call. Near its end, the DNA agrees better with TRBJ2-7, so the J call may be wrong. Germline-derived CDR1 and CDR2 are SGDLS and YYNGEE. This CDR3 spans 14 amino acids. The CDR3 protein is CASSVVPDPYEQYF. The DNA of the CDR3 is TGTGCCAGCAGCGTAGTTCCGGATCCCTACGAGCAGTACTTC.

This clone has a handful of counts. The V call is TRBV2, the J call TRBJ2-1, with D unclear. The CDR3 is made up of 11 amino acids. The germline V gene encodes CDR1 SNHLY and CDR2 FYNNEI. V was trimmed by 10 bases and J by 4 bases, leaving 8 bases between them. Here the CDR3 reads CATTEYNEQFF. CDR3 coding DNA: TGTGCCACCACAGAATACAATGAGCAGTTCTTC.

The chain carries TRBV29-1 and TRBJ1-1; 8 bases align to TRBD1. The length of the CDR3 is 13 residues. Trimming cost V 6 bases and J 0 bases; bases outside gene matches: 3. Per the germline V gene, CDR1 is SQVTM and CDR2 is ANQGSEA. CDR3 DNA sequence: TGCAGCGTCTTGACAGGGGTGAACACTGAAGCTTTCTTT. Translated, it gives CSVLTGVNTEAFF.

The chain is built from TRBV15 and TRBJ1-2, with a weak D call TRBD1 (5 bases). Per the germline V gene, CDR1 is LNHNV and CDR2 is YYDKDF (reference sequence). Between the trimmed V and J ends, which lost 3 bases and 5 bases, there was a span of 10 bases. The CDR3 consists of 13 residues. The CDR3 spells CATSSRRQYGYTF. The DNA of the CDR3 is TGTGCCACCAGCAGTCGCCGACAGTATGGCTACACCTTC.

Comments on this clone: At one end the junction does not follow the germline gene, possibly because of a read error. Other DNA sequences in this specimen translate into the identical CDR3. The chain combines TRBV12-5 with TRBJ1-1; TRBD1 matches 9 bases. There are 16 residues in the CDR3. Germline-derived CDR1 and CDR2 are LGHNT and FRNRAP. CDR3 sequence (DNA): TGCGCTAGTGGTGACCCCGGGACAGGGCTGAACACTGAAGCTTTCTTT. It encodes CASGDPGTGLNTEAFF.

This clone appeared a single time. V usage is TRBV7-3 and J usage is TRBJ2-5; D call uncertain. Germline V gene lookup returns CDR1 SGHTA and CDR2 FQGTGA. V gave up 5 bases and J gave up 5 bases, with 15 bases separating them. This CDR3 contains 14 residues. The CDR3 loop reads CASSPSTGSETQYF. The CDR3 DNA follows: TGTGCCAGCAGCCCTTCGACTGGTTCGGAGACCCAGTACTTC.

The chain couples TRBV10-1 to TRBJ2-2; a possible D gene is TRBD1 (5 bases). Trimming removed 5 bases from V and 6 bases from J, with 10 bases in between. Looked up from germline, CDR1 is WNHNN and CDR2 is SYGVQD (reference sequence). The CDR3 is 13 residues long. The CDR3 spells CASSYTGAGELFF. CDR3 sequence (DNA): TGCGCCAGCAGTTATACAGGCGCCGGGGAGCTGTTTTTT.

The J gene is TRBJ1-1, the V gene TRBV19, with a possible D match to TRBD1 (5 bases). Germline assignment: CDR1 LNHDA and CDR2 SQIVND (reference sequence). The CDR3 has 17 amino acids. Trimming removed 1 base from V and 2 bases from J, with 17 bases in between. The DNA of the CDR3 is TGTGCCAGTAGTATAGGTGTGGGGAGGACACACAACACTGAAGCTTTCTTT. Translating gives CASSIGVGRTHNTEAFF.

This chain links TRBV6-1 with TRBJ2-1; TRBD2 agrees at 7 bases. Germline values: CDR1 MNHNS, CDR2 SASEGT. The CDR3 loop spans 14 amino acids. V lost 5 bases and J lost 5; bases outside the gene matches: 6. CDR3 loop: CASSSGTKNNEQFF. Written as DNA, the CDR3 is TGTGCCAGCAGTTCCGGGACTAAGAACAATGAGCAGTTCTTC.

On this clone itself: The junction and the germline gene differ at one end; a read error may be behind it. The chain carries TRBV7-7 and TRBJ2-2; D is tentatively TRBD1 or TRBD2 (5 bases each). From germline, CDR1 is SSHAT and CDR2 FNYEAQ (reference sequence). CDR3 length: 16 residues. CDR3 in DNA: TGTGCTAGCAGCCCGAAAACGGGGCTGGGGGCCGGGGAGCTGTTTTTT. Translated: CASSPKTGLGAGELFF.

This clone was detected once. The rearrangement links TRBV18 to TRBJ1-2; the D gene is possibly TRBD1 (5 bases). Trimming shortened V by 1 base and J by 3 bases, and 12 bases separated the two germline ends. Per germline, CDR1 KGHSH and CDR2 LQKENI. The CDR3 totals 15 residues. CDR3 nucleotide sequence: TGTGCCAGCTCACCACGGTTCGGCAGGGACTATGGCTACACCTTC. Translating gives CASSPRFGRDYGYTF.

The gene calls are TRBV19 and TRBJ2-5, with 7 bases matching TRBD2. The CDR3 has 15 amino acids. Per the germline V gene, CDR1 is LNHDA and CDR2 is SQIVND (reference sequence). V gave up 3 bases and J gave up 1 base; unmatched junction bases: 5. CDR3 sequence reads: CASSMVGGTQETQYF. DNA for the CDR3: TGTGCCAGTAGTATGGTGGGAGGGACCCAAGAGACCCAGTACTTC.

The V call is TRBV5-4, the J call TRBJ1-3, with D perhaps matching TRBD1 (6 bases). CDR1 and CDR2 from the germline V gene are SGHNT and YYREEE (reference sequence). The V end was cut by 4 bases, the J end by 4 bases, with 15 bases between. The CDR3 length is 15 residues. In DNA, the CDR3 is TGTGCCAGCAGCGTAGCAGGACAGACCGGAAACACCATATATTTT. Its translation is CASSVAGQTGNTIYF.

V usage is TRBV6-1 and J usage is TRBJ1-1; D uncertain. Germline V CDR1 and CDR2: MNHNS, SASEGT. The ends were cut back, 8 bases at V and 5 bases at J, with 9 bases in the middle. This CDR3 contains 11 residues. Here the CDR3 reads CASGMWTEAFF. The CDR3 DNA follows: TGTGCCAGCGGAATGTGGACTGAAGCTTTCTTT.

The chain joins TRBV29-1 to TRBJ2-7, with D tentatively TRBD1 (7 bases). Per germline, CDR1 SQVTM and CDR2 ANQGSEA. V lost 6 bases and J lost 6, with 15 bases in between. There are 12 residues in the CDR3. CDR3 DNA sequence: TGCAGCGTAGCGGAGGGGGCGGCCGAGCAGTACTTC. The encoded protein is CSVAEGAAEQYF.

The J gene is TRBJ2-5, the V gene TRBV19; D could derive from TRBD1 or TRBD2 (5 bases each). CDR1 LNHDA and CDR2 SQIVND come from the germline V gene (reference sequence). The ends were cut back, 9 bases at V and 2 bases at J, with 19 bases in the middle. The CDR3 contains 15 residues. The CDR3 spells CASRVGARTQETQYF. The CDR3 coding sequence is TGTGCCAGCAGGGTCGGGGCTAGGACGCAAGAGACCCAGTACTTC.